One and the same sample provided the 19 T cell receptor beta chains below, sequenced in a study of blood T cell repertoires in COVID-19. Clones were sequenced by immunoSEQ multiplex PCR, and TCRdb holds only the in-frame ones, with some missing. This sample yields 150,000 to 200,000 clones, of which approximately 80% are seen a single time; approximately 11% belongs to the top ten. The sequenced material came from PBMCs or T cells enriched from blood (not recorded which). These receptors came from a man in his fifties who had recovered from COVID-19.

The V call is TRBV6-6, the J call TRBJ2-1; TRBD2 agrees at 10 bases. Losses at the gene ends were 8 bases for V and 9 bases for J; bases not matched to a gene: 10. Germline values: CDR1 MNHNY, CDR2 SVGAGI (reference sequence). The CDR3 contains 14 residues. In nucleotides, the CDR3 is TGTGCCAGCTCAGCCCTAGCGGGGGTAGGTGAGCAGTTCTTC. Translated: CASSALAGVGEQFF.

The chain couples TRBV5-1 to TRBJ2-1; unclear D gene. Germline V gene data show CDR1 as SGHRS and CDR2 as YFSETQ. The CDR3 sequence is 13 residues long. V was shortened by 0 bases and J by 6 bases, with 7 bases between the two germline ends. In nucleotides, the CDR3 is TGCGCCAGCAGCTTGGGGTGGCCCAATGAGCAGTTCTTC. Translated, it gives CASSLGWPNEQFF.

The chain uses TRBV19 and TRBJ1-6; 9 bases are a match to TRBD1. The CDR3 sequence is 14 residues long. Trimming removed 5 bases from V and 12 bases from J; junction bases left unmatched: 8. Germline-derived CDR1 and CDR2 are LNHDA and SQIVND (reference sequence). CDR3 bases: TGTGCCAGTAGTGGGAAGACAGGGGGGGTACCCCTCCACTTT. Amino acid sequence: CASSGKTGGVPLHF. The full variable domain, its missing parts supplied by reference TRBV19 and TRBJ1-6, is DGGITQSPKYLFRKEGQNVTLSCEQNLNHDAMYWYRQDPGQGLRLIYYSQIVNDFQKGDIAEGYSVSREKKESFPLTVTSAQKNPTAFYLCASSGKTGGVPLHFGNGTRLTVT.

The J gene is TRBJ1-3, the V gene TRBV28, with TRBD1 matching 7 bases. Germline lookup yields CDR1 MDHEN and CDR2 SYDVKM. CDR3 size: 16 residues. Unmatched junction bases numbered 5, after V lost 3 bases and J lost 0 bases. Here the CDR3 reads CASSFRQGSSGNTIYF. CDR3 DNA: TGTGCCAGCAGTTTCCGACAGGGTTCCTCTGGAAACACCATATATTTT.

This clone appeared once. The chain uses TRBV9 and TRBJ2-3; D is possibly TRBD2 (6 bases). There are 15 residues in the CDR3. Between the trimmed V and J ends, which lost 0 bases and 10 bases, there was a span of 18 bases. Germline lookup yields CDR1 SGDLS and CDR2 YYNGEE. CDR3 in amino acids: CASSVGGSGTSPQYF. The CDR3 bases are TGTGCCAGCAGCGTAGGAGGTAGCGGAACCAGTCCGCAGTATTTT.

This sequence joins TRBV24-1 and TRBJ1-2; D ambiguous. Trimming shortened V by 3 bases and J by 0 bases, and 7 bases separated the two germline ends. The germline gives CDR1 KGHDR, CDR2 SFDVKD. The CDR3 loop spans 14 amino acids. Here the CDR3 reads CATSDGTANYGYTF. The CDR3 DNA reads as TGTGCCACCAGTGATGGTACAGCTAACTATGGCTACACCTTC.

This chain connects TRBV9 to TRBJ2-1; tentatively, D is TRBD1 (5 bases). CDR1 is SGDLS and CDR2 is YYNGEE in the germline V gene. The CDR3 runs 17 residues. The V gene lost 1 base and the J gene lost 3 bases, with 17 bases spanning the gap. The CDR3 DNA sequence: TGTGCCAGCAGCGTATCGAGGCATCCGACAGACTACAATGAGCAGTTCTTC. Translated: CASSVSRHPTDYNEQFF.

This clone has only one observation. The chain combines TRBV11-2 with TRBJ2-1; 8 bases match TRBD2. Germline lookup yields CDR1 SGHAT and CDR2 FQNNGV. With 4 bases clipped from V and 9 bases from J, the junction kept 11 bases outside the gene matches. The CDR3 contains 15 residues. CDR3 nucleotide sequence: TGTGCCAGCAGCTCGACAGTCCGGGGGGGAGGTGAGCAGTTCTTC. Encoded protein: CASSSTVRGGGEQFF.

The chain uses TRBV10-3 and TRBJ1-2; 8 bases are a match to TRBD1. The CDR3 totals 16 residues. The germline V gene encodes CDR1 ENHRY and CDR2 SYGVKD. Trimming at V came to 0 bases and at J to 4 bases, leaving 7 bases not matched to a gene. DNA for the CDR3: TGTGCCATCAGTGAGTCGGGCAGGGGGCTCGGCTATGGCTACACCTTC. Translated: CAISESGRGLGYGYTF.

This rearrangement joins TRBV5-1 to TRBJ1-3; D ambiguous. V was cut by 6 bases and J by 1 base, with 17 bases left in between. In germline, CDR1 is SGHRS, CDR2 YFSETQ. This CDR3 contains 16 residues. In nucleotides, the CDR3 is TGCGCCAGCATGCGCGGCCCTAGCGGTTCTGGAAACACCATATATTTT. Translated: CASMRGPSGSGNTIYF.

V usage is TRBV7-2 and J usage is TRBJ2-5; TRBD1 matches 8 bases. The CDR3 is made up of 15 amino acids. After removal of 3 bases from V and 2 bases from J, the junction contained 5 bases not matched to a gene. Germline CDR1 SGHTA, CDR2 FQGNSA. The CDR3 reads CASSFSRGRQETQYF. The DNA for the CDR3 is TGTGCCAGCAGCTTTTCCAGGGGGCGGCAAGAGACCCAGTACTTC.

The chain joins TRBV7-2 to TRBJ1-2; the match to TRBD1 covers 8 bases. The germline V gene has CDR1 SGHTA and CDR2 FQGNSA. This CDR3 contains 13 residues. Losses at the gene ends were 6 bases for V and 7 bases for J; bases not matched to a gene: 7. In DNA form, the CDR3 reads TGTGCCAGCAGGGCGTCAGGGGGCGGTGGCTACACCTTC. Encoded protein: CASRASGGGGYTF.

The J gene is TRBJ2-3, the V gene TRBV24-1, with 11 bases matching TRBD2. The V segment lost 2 bases and the J segment 0 bases; nucleotides outside the gene matches: 3. Germline V gives CDR1 KGHDR, CDR2 SFDVKD. The CDR3 has 17 amino acids. Here the CDR3 DNA reads TGTGCCACCAGTGATTCCCGACTAGCGGGGAGCACAGATACGCAGTATTTT. Protein product: CATSDSRLAGSTDTQYF.

The rearrangement joins TRBV28 to TRBJ2-2, with 10 bases lining up with TRBD1. J was trimmed by 4 bases and V by 5 bases; bases with no gene match: 10. Germline V gene sequence: CDR1 MDHEN, CDR2 SYDVKM. The CDR3 has 17 amino acids. CDR3 amino acids: CASSIRTGGLVTGELFF. The CDR3 nucleotides are TGTGCCAGCAGTATTCGGACAGGGGGGTTAGTCACCGGGGAGCTGTTTTTT. The full variable domain, rest sourced from reference TRBV28 and TRBJ2-2, is DVKVTQSSRYLVKRTGEKVFLECVQDMDHENMFWYRQDPGLGLRLIYFSYDVKMKEKGDIPEGYSVSREKKERFSLILESASTNQTSMYLCASSIRTGGLVTGELFFGEGSRLTVL.

The chain employs TRBV24-1 and TRBJ2-1; possibly TRBD2 for D (6 bases). V lost 5 bases and J lost 2, with 12 bases in between. The CDR3 consists of 15 residues. Germline V lookup: CDR1 KGHDR, CDR2 SFDVKD. In DNA, the CDR3 is TGTGCCACCAGTGCAGGGAGGAATCCCTACAATGAGCAGTTCTTC. Its translation is CATSAGRNPYNEQFF.

This chain uses TRBV5-1 with TRBJ1-1; no clear D gene. V lost 0 bases to trimming and J lost 7 bases, with 13 bases between them. Per the germline V gene, CDR1 is SGHRS and CDR2 is YFSETQ. CDR3 length equals 14 residues. The CDR3 loop is CASSLERGEFEAFF. Here the CDR3 DNA reads TGCGCCAGCAGCTTGGAGCGAGGAGAATTTGAAGCTTTCTTT.

This clone was detected a few times. CDR3 in DNA: TGTGCCAGCAGCTTCAGGGAAGGTGGCTACACCTTC. It yields the protein CASSFREGGYTF. This chain connects TRBV7-9 to TRBJ1-2; tentative D call: TRBD1 (5 bases). The germline gives CDR1 SEHNR, CDR2 FQNEAQ (reference sequence). There are 12 residues in the CDR3. V lost 3 bases and J 7 bases, leaving 9 bases between the germline ends. The full variable domain, rest sourced from reference TRBV7-9 and TRBJ1-2, is DTGVSQNPRHKITKRGQNVTFRCDPISEHNRLYWYRQTLGQGPEFLTYFQNEAQLEKSRLLSDRFSAERPKGSFSTLEIQRTEQGDSAMYLCASSFREGGYTFGSGTRLTVV.

V usage is TRBV9 and J usage is TRBJ2-3; 7 bases fit TRBD2. The CDR3 length is 15 residues. The germline CDR1 and CDR2 sequences are SGDLS and YYNGEE. After removal of 4 bases from V and 6 bases from J, the junction contained 11 bases not matched to a gene. Here the CDR3 DNA reads TGTGCCAGCAGCCCTTCTAGCGGCCCGGGCGATACGCAGTATTTT. Translating it yields CASSPSSGPGDTQYF.

The gene calls are TRBV5-6 and TRBJ1-2; possibly TRBD1 for D (6 bases). This CDR3 spans 14 amino acids. The germline V and J ends were trimmed by 0 bases and 7 bases, with 13 bases remaining between them. Germline CDR1 and CDR2: SGHDT and YYEEEE. The chain's CDR3 is CASSLVGAPSGYTF. Here the CDR3 DNA reads TGTGCCAGCAGCTTGGTGGGGGCGCCGAGTGGCTACACCTTC.